The 2 T cell receptor beta chains given below trace back to one sample, sequenced in a study of blood T cell repertoires in COVID-19. Some clones are missing from TCRdb's copy, which holds only in-frame ones; the method was immunoSEQ multiplex PCR. The sample lists 210,000 or so clones, 87% occurring once. The sequenced material came from PBMCs or T cells enriched from blood (not recorded which). The receptors were gathered from a man aged 25 to 40 who had recovered from COVID-19.

This CDR3 is CASSLNSDTQYF. The CDR3 DNA sequence: TGTGCCAGCAGCTTAAACTCAGATACGCAGTATTTT. This chain joins TRBV7-2 and TRBJ2-3; D is unclear. This CDR3 has 12 residues. From germline, CDR1 is SGHTA and CDR2 FQGNSA. The V end lost 2 bases, the J end lost 4 bases, and 4 bases lay between the germline ends.

The chain recombines TRBV18 with TRBJ1-6; D is possibly TRBD1 (5 bases). V was pared by 3 bases and J by 10 bases, with 22 bases between. The CDR3 totals 17 residues. Germline V CDR1 and CDR2: KGHSH, LQKENI. CDR3 amino acids: CASSPLGWGAPRSPLHF. In nucleotides, the CDR3 is TGTGCCAGCTCACCCCTCGGGTGGGGCGCCCCGCGGTCACCCCTCCACTTT.